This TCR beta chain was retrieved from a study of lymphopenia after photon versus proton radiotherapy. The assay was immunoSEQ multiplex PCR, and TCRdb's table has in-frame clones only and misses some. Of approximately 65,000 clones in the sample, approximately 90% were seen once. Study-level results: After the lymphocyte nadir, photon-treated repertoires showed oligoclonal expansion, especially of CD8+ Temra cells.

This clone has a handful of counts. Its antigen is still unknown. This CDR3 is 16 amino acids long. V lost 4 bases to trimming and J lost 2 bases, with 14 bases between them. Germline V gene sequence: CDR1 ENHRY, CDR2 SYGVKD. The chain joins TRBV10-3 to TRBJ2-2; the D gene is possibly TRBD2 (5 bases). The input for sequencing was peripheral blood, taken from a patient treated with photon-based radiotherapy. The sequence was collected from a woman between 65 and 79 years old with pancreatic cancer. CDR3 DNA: TGTGCCATCAGTGGGGGTCGGGGAGTAAACACCGGGGAGCTGTTTTTT. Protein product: CAISGGRGVNTGELFF.